This TCR beta chain appears in the sequencing data of a study of CD8+ T cells in alopecia areata. Looking at the study overall: Patients given treatment had severity scored by the percentage of scalp area affected. Findings and caveats of the study: Scalp clonality, together with expanded CD8+ clones among the top 100, fell significantly with tofacitinib.

cDNA serving as the sequencing template came from extracted, reverse transcribed RNA. The data were produced by immunoSEQ multiplex PCR, yet TCRdb's version contains in-frame clones alone and is incomplete. Found here are around 270,000 clones, roughly 50% of them singletons; the top ten hold around 1.8%. The CDR3 covers 16 residues. Germline values: CDR1 MGHDK, CDR2 SYGVNS. Trimming took off 2 bases at V and 1 base at J, with 14 bases between the two ends. Points on this clone: What it binds is unknown.

Treatment meaning: oral pan-JAK inhibitor, 5-10 mg twice daily. The sequencing here drew on CD4+ T cells sorted from blood, taken at week 24, from a patient treated with tofacitinib. This chain joins TRBV25-1 and TRBJ1-1; the D gene is possibly TRBD1 (5 bases). This TCR came from a human donor with alopecia areata. Here the CDR3 reads CASSEIGDEKNTEAFF. CDR3 coding DNA: TGTGCCAGCAGTGAAATAGGGGACGAGAAGAACACTGAAGCTTTCTTT.